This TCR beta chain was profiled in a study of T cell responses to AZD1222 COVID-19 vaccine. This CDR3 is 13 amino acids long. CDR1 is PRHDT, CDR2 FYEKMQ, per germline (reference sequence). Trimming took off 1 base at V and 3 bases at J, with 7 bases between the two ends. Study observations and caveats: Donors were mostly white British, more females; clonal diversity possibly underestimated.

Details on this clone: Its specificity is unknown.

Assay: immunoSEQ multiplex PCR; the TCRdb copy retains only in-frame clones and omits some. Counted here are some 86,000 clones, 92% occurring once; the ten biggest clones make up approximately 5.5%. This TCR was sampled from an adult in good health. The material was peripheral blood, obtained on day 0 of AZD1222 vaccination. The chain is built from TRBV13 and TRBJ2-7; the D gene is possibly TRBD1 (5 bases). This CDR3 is CASSLAGFYEQYF. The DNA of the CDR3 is TGTGCCAGCAGCTTAGCAGGGTTCTACGAGCAGTACTTC. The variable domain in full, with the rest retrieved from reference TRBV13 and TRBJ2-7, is AAGVIQSPRHLIKEKRETATLKCYPIPRHDTVYWYQQGPGQDPQFLISFYEKMQSDKGSIPDRFSAQQFSDYHSELNMSSLELGDSALYFCASSLAGFYEQYFGPGTRLTVT.